The sequence of this T cell receptor beta chain was determined in a study of Graves' ophthalmopathy and Graves' hyperthyroidism. Stable hyperthyroid donors showed no ophthalmopathy during 18 months follow-up. This CDR3 has 16 amino acids. The germline gives CDR1 MNHNS, CDR2 SASEGT. J lost 4 bases, V lost 6 bases, and 14 bases had no gene match. Amplified material comprised TCR beta CDR3 regions derived from RNA transcripts. The library came from an HTBI-primed first-round RT-PCR and a second-round multiplex PCR. TCRdb re-derived calls from the multiplex PCR reads in MiXCR, one entry per CDR3 protein. The sample consists of about 380,000 distinct CDR3 sequences, approximately 15% of them appearing once.

Sequenced: peripheral blood. The J gene is TRBJ2-7, the V gene TRBV6-1; TRBD1 agrees at 8 bases. This clonotype was sampled from a woman aged 18-29 years with stable Graves' hyperthyroidism. The CDR3 loop is CASSPNRDRLTYEQYF. CDR3 nucleotide sequence: TGTGCCAGCAGCCCCAACCGGGACAGGCTAACATACGAGCAGTACTTC.